The 17 T cell receptor beta chains below all came from one sample that was sequenced in a study of blood T cells in healthy people across ages (dated by TCRdb to between 2014 and 2016). Libraries were prepared through 5' RACE. Reads for this sample came from an Illumina HiSeq 2500. A second PCR of about 7 to 12 cycles was run with a J-beta primer mix and a sample-barcoded 5' primer. In-frame beta chains were kept once TCRdb had trimmed the public reads at Q25 with fastp and called clones with MiXCR. Under each unique CDR3 protein, matching rows form one entry showing the most common genes and DNA. In this sample the table shows around 1.7 million distinct CDR3 sequences, 25% to 30% of which occur a single time. Roughly 8% of the sample is taken by the ten largest. The sample consisted of blood. The receptors were gathered from a woman aged 25 to 39 in good health.

The chain recombines TRBV3-1 with TRBJ1-1; D not resolved. This CDR3 has 14 amino acids. CDR1 is LGHDT, CDR2 YNNKEL, per germline (reference sequence). Trimming took off 6 bases at V and 1 base at J, with 12 bases between the two ends. This CDR3 reads CASRRTTTNTEAFF. The CDR3 coding sequence is TGTGCCAGCAGACGCACAACTACGAACACTGAAGCTTTCTTT. The complete variable domain, with remaining parts taken from reference TRBV3-1 and TRBJ1-1, reads DTAVSQTPKYLVTQMGNDKSIKCEQNLGHDTMYWYKQDSKKFLKIMFSYNNKELIINETVPNRFSPKSPDKAHLNLHINSLELGDSAVYFCASRRTTTNTEAFFGQGTRLTVV.

This clonotype was seen at least ten times. A much larger clonotype is one base distant, so this may be a read error. V usage is TRBV10-2 and J usage is TRBJ2-7, with 9 bases identical to TRBD2. Germline CDR1 WSHSY, CDR2 SAAADI. The CDR3 is made up of 14 amino acids. CDR3 DNA: TGCGCCAGCAGGGAGTCTAGCGGGGCCTACGAGCAGTACTTC. Translation gives CASRESSGAYEQYF.

This clonotype was seen only a few times. The chain couples TRBV7-2 to TRBJ2-1; D ambiguous. The germline gives CDR1 SGHTA, CDR2 FQGNSA. V lost 8 bases, J lost 10 bases, and 24 bases lay in between. There are 15 residues in the CDR3. CDR3 sequence (DNA): TGTGCCAGCTGCCCTTTCGACCGTCCCCCAACGGAGCAGTTCTTC. Amino acids: CASCPFDRPPTEQFF.

This clonotype was counted between two and nine times. The chain uses TRBV12-3 or TRBV12-4 and TRBJ2-7; a weak D match, TRBD1 (5 bases). V was clipped by 5 bases and J by 5 bases, with 13 bases between them. This CDR3 contains 13 residues. The CDR3 coding sequence is TGTGCCAGCAGTCCCGGACATCAGGACGAGCAGTACTTC. This gives the protein CASSPGHQDEQYF.

Many counts were recorded for this clonotype. The chain is built from TRBV6-5 and TRBJ2-7; D call uncertain. The V end was cut by 6 bases, the J end by 0 bases, with 12 bases between. There are 14 residues in the CDR3. CDR1 is MNHEY, CDR2 SVGAGI, per germline. The CDR3 is CASRMDPSSYEQYF. CDR3 DNA sequence: TGTGCCAGCAGGATGGACCCTAGCTCCTACGAGCAGTACTTC.

In its sample, this clonotype was seen a few times. This sequence joins TRBV29-1 and TRBJ2-3; no reliable D call. Germline CDR1 and CDR2: SQVTM and ANQGSEA. The CDR3 is made up of 15 amino acids. Trimming removed 7 bases from V and 0 bases from J, with 17 bases in between. The CDR3 coding sequence is TGCAGCGCCGCGTGGCGGACGGCGAGCACAGATACGCAGTATTTT. Its translation: CSAAWRTASTDTQYF.

This sequence joins TRBV5-1 and TRBJ2-5; 8 nucleotides match TRBD2. The CDR3 contains 16 residues. Germline CDR1 and CDR2: SGHRS and YFSETQ. Unmatched junction bases numbered 9, after V lost 1 base and J lost 4 bases. As DNA, the CDR3 is TGCGCCAGCAGCTTGAGTGGCGGGGGGCCGGGAGAGACCCAGTACTTC. It specifies CASSLSGGGPGETQYF. Based on the CDR3 plus reference TRBV5-1 and TRBJ2-5, the full variable domain is KAGVTQTPRYLIKTRGQQVTLSCSPISGHRSVSWYQQTPGQGLQFLFEYFSETQRNKGNFPGRFSGRQFSNSRSEMNVSTLELGDSALYLCASSLSGGGPGETQYFGPGTRLLVL.

This clonotype was counted only a few times. The rearrangement uses TRBV6-6 and TRBJ2-3; 8 bases are a match to TRBD2. Germline values: CDR1 MNHNY, CDR2 SVGAGI (reference sequence). V dropped 0 bases and J dropped 6; count of bases not matched to a gene: 11. This CDR3 contains 17 residues. For the CDR3, the DNA is TGTGCCAGCAGTTACTCTAAAAGCGGGGGAAACAGGGATACGCAGTATTTT. Translation: CASSYSKSGGNRDTQYF.

The table lists this clonotype with a few counts. The CDR3 does not end in the conserved phenylalanine or tryptophan, so this is likely a read error. V and J are TRBV24-1 and TRBJ2-1, with 7 bases aligning to TRBD1. V gave up 4 bases and J gave up 2 bases; unmatched junction bases: 4. The CDR3 has 15 amino acids. Germline V gene data show CDR1 as KGHDR and CDR2 as SFDVKD. CDR3 DNA: TGTGCCACCAGTGAAACCGGGACAGCCTACAATGAGCAGTTCTTA. Residues: CATSETGTAYNEQFL.

V usage is TRBV12-3 or TRBV12-4 and J usage is TRBJ2-5; D might be TRBD2 (7 bases). Trimming took off 7 bases at V and 4 bases at J, with 16 bases between the two ends. CDR3 length: 14 amino acids. CDR3 sequence reads: CASKGGGERETQYF. The CDR3 DNA is TGTGCCAGCAAGGGAGGGGGAGAGAGAGAGACCCAGTACTTC.

V usage is TRBV10-3 and J usage is TRBJ2-1, with 9 bases lining up with TRBD1. The CDR3 spans 14 residues. With V trimmed by 10 bases and J by 7 bases, 11 bases remained unmatched. Germline CDR1 is ENHRY and CDR2 is SYGVKD. The chain's CDR3 is CATALDRGTNEQFF. The DNA for the CDR3 is TGTGCCACCGCCCTGGACAGGGGAACAAATGAGCAGTTCTTC.

Turning to this clonotype: Mismatch with germline at one junction end may stem from a read error. The chain employs TRBV11-2 and TRBJ2-5; TRBD1 agrees at 9 bases. The CDR3 is made up of 15 amino acids. Germline V gene data show CDR1 as SGHAT and CDR2 as FQNNGV. The CDR3 bases are TGTGCCATCAGCTTTTCACAGGGGGCCGGGGAGACCCAGTACTTC. This sequence encodes CAISFSQGAGETQYF.

This clonotype was seen a few times. V is TRBV15 and J is TRBJ2-3; TRBD1 might be the D (6 bases). Germline V gives CDR1 LNHNV, CDR2 YYDKDF (reference sequence). This CDR3 region has 15 residues. The V and J ends lost 0 bases and 2 bases respectively, with 9 bases between them. The CDR3 sequence is CATSRERGNTDTQYF. Here the CDR3 DNA reads TGTGCCACCAGCAGAGAAAGGGGGAACACAGATACGCAGTATTTT.

The chain couples TRBV6-1 to TRBJ2-7; 9 nucleotides match TRBD1. This CDR3 contains 12 residues. Germline V CDR1 and CDR2: MNHNS, SASEGT. V was clipped by 11 bases and J by 2 bases; unmatched bases: 4. CDR3 DNA: TGTGCCGGAAGGACAGGGGCCTACGAGCAGTACTTC. Translation: CAGRTGAYEQYF.

J is TRBJ2-4 and V is TRBV27, with D possibly being TRBD1 (6 bases). The J call is doubtful: the DNA matches TRBJ2-7 better. The germline gives CDR1 MNHEY, CDR2 SMNVEV (reference sequence). CDR3 length: 14 amino acids. The CDR3: CASRFKQGAYEQYF. The CDR3 DNA is TGTGCCAGCAGGTTCAAACAGGGAGCCTACGAGCAGTACTTC.

This clonotype has a handful of counts. V is TRBV5-5 and J is TRBJ2-1; D gene uncertain. Germline V CDR1 and CDR2: SGHKS, YYEKEE (reference sequence). The V gene lost 2 bases and the J gene lost 8 bases, with 8 bases spanning the gap. The CDR3 contains 12 residues. CDR3 region: CASSFSYDEQFF. DNA for the CDR3: TGTGCCAGCAGCTTCTCGTACGATGAGCAGTTCTTC.

V gene TRBV11-2 combines with J gene TRBJ2-7; 7 positions match TRBD2. CDR1 is SGHAT, CDR2 FQNNGV, per germline. The length of the CDR3 is 16 residues. The V gene end was trimmed by 5 bases and the J gene end by 2 bases; junction bases not matched to a gene: 12. CDR3 coding DNA: TGTGCCAGCAGCCACAAAGGCGGGAGTAGGGCCTACGAGCAGTACTTC. Its protein product is CASSHKGGSRAYEQYF.